This T cell receptor (beta chain) was recovered during a study of T cells after yellow fever vaccination. Whole-study context: SMART-Seq v4 Ultra Low Input prepared libraries from low-cell fractions.

This clonotype was detected many times. Each CDR3 protein is one row after TCRdb ran MiXCR on the 5' RACE reads. Here the sample spans a few hundred thousand distinct CDR3 sequences, approximately 6.3% being singletons. The sample was CD4+ T cells sorted from PBMCs, taken on the day of the yellow fever booster vaccination. The receptor comes from a man aged 25 to 40 who received the YFV17D yellow fever vaccine.

The CDR3, as DNA: TGCAGTGCGGGGGCGGGAGGGCCTCGGGATACGCAGTATTTT. The encoded protein is CSAGAGGPRDTQYF. The chain is built from TRBV20-1 and TRBJ2-3; 9 bases line up with TRBD2. The CDR3 length is 14 residues. The trim removed 6 bases at V and 6 bases at J, leaving 10 bases unmatched. Germline values: CDR1 DFQATT, CDR2 SNEGSKA (reference sequence).